The 19 T cell receptor beta chains below all came from one sample that was sequenced in a study of T-cell memory formation after mild COVID-19. TCRdb reanalysed the 5' RACE reads using MiXCR and keeps one entry per CDR3 protein. The table has just over 400,000 distinct CDR3 sequences, around 22% seen once; the top ten hold around 13%. The material sequenced was PBMCs or a T cell subset sorted from them (not recorded which). These receptors originate from an adult woman who had mild COVID-19 (a few samples of this study predate the infection). Cell type and time point are not known.

This clonotype has just one count. The chain employs TRBV7-2 and TRBJ1-2; D is perhaps TRBD1 (5 bases). From germline, CDR1 is SGHTA and CDR2 FQGNSA. This CDR3 spans 13 amino acids. CDR3 DNA sequence: TGTGCAAGAAGCCCGGGGGTAGAGTTGGGCTACACCTTC. Amino acid sequence: CARSPGVELGYTF.

Only a few counts were recorded for this clonotype. The V and J genes are TRBV7-6 and TRBJ1-1, with unresolved D. Germline values: CDR1 SGHVS, CDR2 FNYEAQ. The CDR3 length is 13 residues. With 5 bases removed from V and 4 bases from J, the gap between germline ends came to 11 bases. This CDR3 is CASSEGDGTEAFF. CDR3 bases: TGTGCCAGCAGCGAGGGTGACGGCACTGAAGCTTTCTTT.

The V gene is TRBV12-3 or TRBV12-4, the J gene TRBJ2-1; 11 bases agree with TRBD2. The trim removed 4 bases at V and 5 bases at J, leaving 4 bases unmatched. The CDR3 sequence is 15 residues long. CDR3 bases: TGTGCCAGCAGTTGGACTAGCGGGTGGGACAATGAGCAGTTCTTC. This sequence encodes CASSWTSGWDNEQFF.

The rearrangement uses TRBV4-1 and TRBJ2-3; 16 bases line up with TRBD2. Germline trimming cut 0 bases from V and 10 bases from J; bases unmatched to any gene: 4. Germline V gene sequence: CDR1 MGHRA, CDR2 YSYEKL. This CDR3 is built from 16 residues. The CDR3 protein is CASSQDLGTSGGAQYF. DNA for the CDR3: TGCGCCAGCAGCCAAGATCTAGGGACTAGCGGGGGGGCGCAGTATTTT.

V is TRBV29-1 and J is TRBJ2-7; D gene unclear. The CDR3 contains 13 residues. Trimming removed 3 bases at V and 2 bases at J, with 11 bases between. Germline V gene data show CDR1 as SQVTM and CDR2 as ANQGSEA. Written as DNA, the CDR3 is TGCAGCGTTGAGTTCGGATCAACCTACGAGCAGTACTTC. It codes for CSVEFGSTYEQYF.

The chain uses TRBV27 and TRBJ2-3; D might be TRBD2 (7 bases). Trimming removed 7 bases from V and 1 base from J, with 18 bases in between. The germline V gene has CDR1 MNHEY and CDR2 SMNVEV (reference sequence). This CDR3 has 16 residues. The CDR3 sequence is CASTALGGPGTDTQYF. CDR3 nucleotides: TGTGCCAGCACCGCTTTGGGGGGGCCGGGCACAGATACGCAGTATTTT.

This rearrangement joins TRBV7-2 to TRBJ1-1; perhaps TRBD1 as D (6 bases). The CDR3 sequence is 13 residues long. Germline V gene lookup returns CDR1 SGHTA and CDR2 FQGNSA. V dropped 1 base and J dropped 8 bases, with 11 bases sitting between them. CDR3 in DNA: TGTGCCAGCAGCTTAGTGGGACAAATCGAAGCTTTCTTT. This codes for CASSLVGQIEAFF.

This clonotype has a handful of counts. The chain couples TRBV7-9 to TRBJ2-1; D call uncertain. Germline V gives CDR1 SEHNR, CDR2 FQNEAQ (reference sequence). CDR3 size: 13 residues. Deletions cut 4 bases from V and 5 bases from J, with 9 bases between. CDR3 coding DNA: TGTGCCAGCAGCTCTCAGACTCACAATGAGCAGTTCTTC. Its protein is CASSSQTHNEQFF.

This clonotype was detected a few times. The chain couples TRBV7-9 to TRBJ2-1, with 8 bases aligning to TRBD2. Germline CDR1 SEHNR, CDR2 FQNEAQ (reference sequence). Losses at the gene ends were 6 bases for V and 2 bases for J; bases not matched to a gene: 6. The CDR3 is made up of 15 amino acids. CDR3 residues: CASRGSGRAYNEQFF. The CDR3, as DNA: TGTGCCAGCAGAGGGTCCGGGAGGGCCTACAATGAGCAGTTCTTC.

This sequence joins TRBV6-5 and TRBJ1-2; 7 bases align to TRBD1. This CDR3 has 17 amino acids. CDR1 and CDR2 from the germline V gene are MNHEY and SVGAGI. V trimming: 0 bases; J trimming: 8 bases; junction bases outside the gene matches: 15. Here the CDR3 DNA reads TGTGCCAGCAGTTACTCCCCTCCCTGGGACAGTCGTTGGGGCTACACCTTC. Residues: CASSYSPPWDSRWGYTF.

Only a few counts were recorded for this clonotype. This rearrangement joins TRBV29-1 to TRBJ1-1, with D perhaps TRBD1 (5 bases). This CDR3 spans 10 amino acids. Trimming cost V 7 bases and J 7 bases, with 10 bases left between them. Germline V CDR1 and CDR2: SQVTM, ANQGSEA. CDR3 in DNA: TGCAGCGCGGGACGGCTTGAAGCTTTCTTT. It is translated as CSAGRLEAFF.

The chain has TRBV11-3 and TRBJ2-3, with a tentative D call TRBD2 (6 bases). CDR1 is SGHNT and CDR2 is YENEEA in the germline V gene. The CDR3 length is 15 residues. The germline V and J ends were trimmed by 5 bases and 4 bases, with 16 bases remaining between them. CDR3 sequence (DNA): TGTGCCAGCAGCCTCGCGGCGGGACGGCCAGATACGCAGTATTTT. Its protein product is CASSLAAGRPDTQYF.

The V and J genes are TRBV11-2 and TRBJ2-5, with D possibly being TRBD1 (7 bases). Between the trimmed V and J ends, which lost 5 bases and 3 bases, there was a span of 13 bases. Per the germline V gene, CDR1 is SGHAT and CDR2 is FQNNGV. The CDR3 contains 14 residues. The CDR3 loop is CASSRGTVKETQYF. The DNA for the CDR3 is TGTGCCAGCAGCCGCGGGACAGTTAAAGAGACCCAGTACTTC.

This clonotype was seen a handful of times. The chain uses TRBV12-3 or TRBV12-4 and TRBJ1-2; TRBD1 aligns across 10 bases. With 5 bases clipped from V and 3 bases from J, the junction kept 6 bases outside the gene matches. This CDR3 spans 15 amino acids. CDR3 in DNA: TGTGCCAGCAGTCCCGGGACAGGGGTAGACTATGGCTACACCTTC. It codes for CASSPGTGVDYGYTF.

The rearrangement joins TRBV24-1 to TRBJ2-1; 7 bases match TRBD1. This CDR3 region has 13 residues. From germline, CDR1 is KGHDR and CDR2 SFDVKD. Germline trimming cut 5 bases from V and 9 bases from J; bases unmatched to any gene: 6. In nucleotides, the CDR3 is TGTGCCACCAGTGGCGACAGGGTTGGTGAGCAGTTCTTC. This encodes CATSGDRVGEQFF.

This chain uses TRBV24-1 with TRBJ1-5, with a tentative D call TRBD1 (6 bases). This CDR3 contains 12 residues. Looked up from germline, CDR1 is KGHDR and CDR2 is SFDVKD. The V gene lost 3 bases and the J gene lost 10 bases, with 9 bases spanning the gap. Here the CDR3 DNA reads TGTGCCACCAGTGATGGGACAAAACCCCAGCATTTT. The encoded protein is CATSDGTKPQHF.

This clonotype was counted many times. The chain is built from TRBV5-1 and TRBJ2-1, with 9 bases fitting TRBD2. Unmatched junction bases numbered 2, after V lost 0 bases and J lost 4 bases. The CDR3 spans 15 residues. Germline loops: CDR1 SGHRS, CDR2 YFSETQ. Here the CDR3 DNA reads TGCGCCAGCAGCTTGGTTAGCGGGGGTTACAATGAGCAGTTCTTC. It specifies CASSLVSGGYNEQFF.

This clonotype was detected a few times. The chain has TRBV12-3 or TRBV12-4 and TRBJ1-1, with no clear D. CDR3 length: 12 amino acids. With 5 bases removed from V and 11 bases from J, the gap between germline ends came to 15 bases. The CDR3 bases are TGTGCCAGCAGTACTCGGCGGAGGGTGGCTTTCTTT. Amino acids: CASSTRRRVAFF.

The chain couples TRBV20-1 to TRBJ2-7, with D perhaps TRBD1 or TRBD2 (5 bases each). V gave up 6 bases and J gave up 3 bases, with 15 bases separating them. The germline V gene has CDR1 DFQATT and CDR2 SNEGSKA (reference sequence). The CDR3 covers 13 residues. Here the CDR3 DNA reads TGCAGTGCCCGGGACCGAGACATCTACGAGCAGTACTTC. Residues: CSARDRDIYEQYF.